This TCR beta chain was documented in a study of blood T cell repertoires in COVID-19. Across the study: COVID-19 samples collected from the United States, Italy and Spain covered acute and convalescent phases. Sources were T cells, B-cell-depleted T cells, or PBMCs; the material itself was cDNA or gDNA.

Assignment of participants to cohorts was predicated upon participant-reported clinical history. This CDR3 spans 14 amino acids. The V gene end was trimmed by 10 bases and the J gene end by 0 bases; junction bases not matched to a gene: 5. Germline V gives CDR1 LGHDT, CDR2 YNNKEL (reference sequence). Sequenced by immunoSEQ multiplex PCR; TCRdb stores in-frame clones only, minus some. Of some 200,000 clones listed, 81% are singletons. This sequence was found in a woman aged 50 to 60 with acute COVID-19. Material: PBMCs or T cells enriched from blood (not recorded which). The rearrangement uses TRBV3-1 (or the pseudogene TRBV3-2) and TRBJ2-3; 9 bases line up with TRBD1. This chain's CDR3 is CATSGTGSTDTQYF. The CDR3 DNA reads as TGTGCCACCTCAGGGACAGGGAGCACAGATACGCAGTATTTT.